Below, 14 T cell receptor beta chains from the same sample are listed, as sequenced in a study of blood T cell repertoires in COVID-19. The table came from immunoSEQ multiplex PCR; TCRdb's copy has only in-frame clones and leaves some out. The sample holds tens of thousands of clones, 81% seen once. Sequencing was performed on peripheral blood. The receptors come from a man between 65 and 80 years old with COVID-19, enrolled during active disease.

A few counts support this clone. The genes are TRBV9 and TRBJ1-2; TRBD1 matches 9 bases. The V segment lost 1 base and the J segment 8 bases; nucleotides outside the gene matches: 3. Germline assignment: CDR1 SGDLS and CDR2 YYNGEE. CDR3 length: 13 amino acids. The CDR3 nucleotides read TGTGCCAGCAGCGTAACACAGGGGGCAGGCTACACCTTC. It encodes CASSVTQGAGYTF.

V usage is TRBV4-2 and J usage is TRBJ1-6, with a tentative D call TRBD1 (5 bases). Trimming left V 0 bases short and J 7 bases short, with 10 bases between. Germline CDR1 LGHNA, CDR2 YNFKEQ. The CDR3 sequence is 15 residues long. This CDR3 is CASSQETRANSPLHF. Written as DNA, the CDR3 is TGTGCCAGCAGCCAAGAGACCAGGGCCAATTCACCCCTCCACTTT.

V and J are TRBV5-4 and TRBJ2-7; 9 positions match TRBD2. V was pared by 0 bases and J by 2 bases, with 6 bases of the junction left unmatched. The CDR3 extends over 16 amino acids. The germline gives CDR1 SGHNT, CDR2 YYREEE (reference sequence). The CDR3 sequence: CASSLGAGGRAYEQYF. CDR3 bases: TGTGCCAGCAGCTTGGGCGCGGGCGGGAGGGCCTACGAGCAGTACTTC. Based on the CDR3 plus reference TRBV5-4 and TRBJ2-7, the full variable domain is ETGVTQSPTHLIKTRGQQVTLRCSSQSGHNTVSWYQQALGQGPQFIFQYYREEENGRGNFPPRFSGLQFPNYSSELNVNALELDDSALYLCASSLGAGGRAYEQYFGPGTRLTVT.

The V call is TRBV5-8, the J call TRBJ1-1; TRBD1 agrees at 8 bases. J gave up 4 bases and V 2 bases, and 1 base lay outside the gene matches. The CDR3 is 13 amino acids. Germline V gene data show CDR1 as SGHTS and CDR2 as YDEGEE. The CDR3 loop is CASSFTGGTEAFF. CDR3 DNA sequence: TGTGCCAGCAGCTTTACAGGGGGCACTGAAGCTTTCTTT. The entire variable domain, with the rest obtained from reference TRBV5-8 and TRBJ1-1, is as follows: EAGVTQSPTHLIKTRGQQATLRCSPISGHTSVYWYQQALGLGLQFLLWYDEGEERNRGNFPPRFSGRQFPNYSSELNVNALELEDSALYLCASSFTGGTEAFFGQGTRLTVV.

The chain recombines TRBV27 with TRBJ2-1, with TRBD1 as a possible D gene (6 bases). Trimming pared 5 bases from V and 0 bases from J, leaving 8 bases between. Germline values: CDR1 MNHEY, CDR2 SMNVEV (reference sequence). This CDR3 is built from 14 residues. CDR3 protein: CASSEGDSYNEQFF. The CDR3 region has the DNA TGTGCCAGCAGTGAGGGGGACTCCTACAATGAGCAGTTCTTC.

This clone was counted only a few times. The chain is built from TRBV24-1 and TRBJ2-3; possible D gene TRBD2, 7 bases. This CDR3 is 17 amino acids long. CDR1 KGHDR and CDR2 SFDVKD come from the germline V gene. Trimming cost V 4 bases and J 1 base, with 17 bases left between them. CDR3 protein: CATSDLAREGGTDTQYF. The CDR3 nucleotides read TGTGCCACCAGTGACTTGGCAAGGGAGGGGGGCACAGATACGCAGTATTTT.

The rearrangement joins TRBV19 to TRBJ1-5; the match to TRBD1 covers 7 bases. CDR1 is LNHDA, CDR2 SQIVND, per germline (reference sequence). This CDR3 has 15 residues. The trim removed 1 base at V and 6 bases at J, leaving 6 bases unmatched. CDR3 in DNA: TGTGCCAGTAGTATAGGCGACAGGGAGGCTCAGCCCCAGCATTTT. Amino acid sequence: CASSIGDREAQPQHF.

V is TRBV23-1 and J is TRBJ1-2, with D uncertain. Being an ORF, TRBV23-1 has a function that is uncertain. Trimming took off 4 bases at V and 6 bases at J, with 9 bases between the two ends. This CDR3 region has 12 residues. The CDR3 sequence: CASSLLVNGYTF. DNA for the CDR3: TGCGCCAGCAGTCTATTAGTTAATGGCTACACCTTC.

The DNA for the CDR3 is TGTGCCAGCAGCGCATTACCGGGACTCACTAATTCACCCCTCCACTTT. Translated, it gives CASSALPGLTNSPLHF. The chain recombines TRBV9 with TRBJ1-6; D may be TRBD1 (5 bases). CDR1 SGDLS and CDR2 YYNGEE come from the germline V gene. This CDR3 contains 16 residues. Between the trimmed V and J ends, which lost 3 bases and 6 bases, there was a span of 16 bases.

This clone occurred a few times. The chain joins TRBV30 to TRBJ1-4; maybe TRBD1 (6 bases). V was clipped by 4 bases and J by 11 bases, with 20 bases between them. This CDR3 contains 14 residues. The germline CDR1 and CDR2 sequences are GTSNPN and SVGIG (reference sequence). The CDR3 protein is CAWTVAGASGKLFF. CDR3 in DNA: TGTGCCTGGACGGTAGCGGGGGCCAGCGGGAAACTGTTTTTT.

The rearrangement joins TRBV7-3 to TRBJ1-1; 7 positions agree with TRBD1. CDR3 length: 14 amino acids. Germline loops: CDR1 SGHTA, CDR2 FQGTGA. The ends lost 5 bases at V and 1 base at J; junction bases unmatched: 4. CDR3 protein: CASSPGTENTEAFF. CDR3 nucleotide sequence: TGTGCCAGCAGCCCCGGGACAGAGAACACTGAAGCTTTCTTT.

The chain employs TRBV5-1 and TRBJ2-5, with D perhaps matching TRBD2 (6 bases). The V end lost 4 bases, the J end lost 4 bases, and 20 bases lay between the germline ends. The CDR3 extends over 16 amino acids. Per germline, CDR1 SGHRS and CDR2 YFSETQ. CDR3 in amino acids: CASSLLGLFLGETQYF. The CDR3 DNA sequence: TGCGCCAGCAGCCTCCTAGGACTATTTTTGGGAGAGACCCAGTACTTC. Full variable domain (missing parts from reference TRBV5-1 and TRBJ2-5): KAGVTQTPRYLIKTRGQQVTLSCSPISGHRSVSWYQQTPGQGLQFLFEYFSETQRNKGNFPGRFSGRQFSNSRSEMNVSTLELGDSALYLCASSLLGLFLGETQYFGPGTRLLVL.

This sequence joins TRBV28 and TRBJ1-2; no definite D call. From germline, CDR1 is MDHEN and CDR2 SYDVKM. The CDR3 extends over 11 amino acids. Trimming cost V 10 bases and J 6 bases, with 12 bases left between them. Here the CDR3 DNA reads TGTGCCACCTATTTTGAGGATGGCTACACCTTC. As protein: CATYFEDGYTF.

This chain connects TRBV18 to TRBJ2-2; 7 nucleotides line up with TRBD2. The V and J ends lost 6 bases and 6 bases, in that order; junction bases with no gene match: 4. Germline V gene sequence: CDR1 KGHSH, CDR2 LQKENI. The CDR3 contains 13 residues. The DNA for the CDR3 is TGTGCCAGCTCCCCGGGGGGATCCGGGGAGCTGTTTTTT. This encodes CASSPGGSGELFF.